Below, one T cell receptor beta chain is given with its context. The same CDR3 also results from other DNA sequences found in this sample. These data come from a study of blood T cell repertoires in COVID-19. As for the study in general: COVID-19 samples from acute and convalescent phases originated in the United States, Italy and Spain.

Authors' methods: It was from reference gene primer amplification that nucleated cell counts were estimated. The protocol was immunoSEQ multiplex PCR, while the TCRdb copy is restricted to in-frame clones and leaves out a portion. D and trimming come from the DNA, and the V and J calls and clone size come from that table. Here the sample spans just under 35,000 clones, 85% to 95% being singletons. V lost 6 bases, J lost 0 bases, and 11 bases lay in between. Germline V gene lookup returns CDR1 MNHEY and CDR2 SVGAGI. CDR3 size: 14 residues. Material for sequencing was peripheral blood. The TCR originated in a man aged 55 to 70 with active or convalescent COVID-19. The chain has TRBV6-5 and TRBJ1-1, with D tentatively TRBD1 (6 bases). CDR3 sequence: CASRKQGMNTEAFF. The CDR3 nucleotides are TGTGCCAGCAGAAAACAGGGCATGAACACTGAAGCTTTCTTT.